The 21 T cell receptor beta chains below all came from one sample that was sequenced in a study of patients and donors after allogeneic stem cell transplantation. TCRdb recomputed calls from the RT-PCR reads with MiXCR, one row per CDR3 protein. The sample has about 88,000 distinct CDR3 sequences; approximately 49% are singletons. The sample was blood, either unsorted or a sorted T cell fraction (not recorded which). Receptors were obtained from a human donor who was either an allogeneic HSCT recipient or a stem cell or donor lymphocyte infusion donor (not recorded which). It is not recorded whose cells these are; they may come from a transplant donor.

The rearrangement uses TRBV12-3 or TRBV12-4 and TRBJ2-1; 9 nucleotides align to TRBD2. Trimming took 3 bases from V and 4 from J; bases not matched to a gene: 7. The CDR3 extends over 16 amino acids. The DNA of the CDR3 is TGTGCCAGCAGTTTTCTAGCGGGAAAGCTATACAATGAGCAGTTCTTC. This gives the protein CASSFLAGKLYNEQFF.

This clonotype was found once. The chain combines TRBV10-3 with TRBJ2-7; D gene ambiguous. V dropped 1 base and J dropped 3 bases, with 7 bases sitting between them. The CDR3 sequence is 13 residues long. Germline assignment: CDR1 ENHRY and CDR2 SYGVKD. As DNA, the CDR3 is TGTGCCATCAGTGAGTTGGCGGACTACGAGCAGTACTTC. This encodes CAISELADYEQYF.

V gene TRBV11-2 combines with J gene TRBJ1-5; D gene ambiguous. This CDR3 is 16 amino acids long. V was shortened by 2 bases and J by 0 bases, with 11 bases between the two germline ends. Germline V gene data show CDR1 as SGHAT and CDR2 as FQNNGV. The CDR3 DNA is TGTGCCAGCAGCTTAAGTGGAGGTATTAGCAATCAGCCCCAGCATTTT. Amino acids: CASSLSGGISNQPQHF.

This chain joins TRBV10-2 and TRBJ1-1; tentative D call: TRBD1 (5 bases). V lost 4 bases and J 10 bases, leaving 10 bases between the germline ends. The CDR3 is 11 residues long. The germline V gene encodes CDR1 WSHSY and CDR2 SAAADI. CDR3 region: CASSGGGTAFF. CDR3 coding DNA: TGCGCCAGCAGTGGGGGAGGGACAGCTTTCTTT.

The rearrangement uses TRBV21-1 and TRBJ1-5. TRBV21-1 is a documented pseudogene. The CDR3 extends over 17 amino acids. The CDR3: CASSREGAPSTRQPQHF. The CDR3 nucleotides are TGTGCCAGCTCGAGGGAAGGGGCCCCATCGACGAGGCAGCCCCAGCATTTT.

The chain joins TRBV12-3 or TRBV12-4 to TRBJ1-4; perhaps TRBD1 as D (5 bases). The CDR3 totals 15 residues. V shed 6 bases and J shed 3 bases, with 14 bases lying between them. The DNA for the CDR3 is TGTGCCAGCAGATTACCAGGGAGGGCTAATGAAAAACTGTTTTTT. Its translation is CASRLPGRANEKLFF.

V is TRBV20-1 and J is TRBJ2-7, with D tentatively TRBD1 (5 bases). Deletions cut 3 bases from V and 3 bases from J, with 18 bases between. The CDR3 loop spans 15 amino acids. Germline V gives CDR1 DFQATT, CDR2 SNEGSKA (reference sequence). This CDR3 reads CSASTQGRVSYEQYF. The CDR3 nucleotides are TGCAGTGCTAGTACCCAGGGAAGAGTAAGCTACGAGCAGTACTTC.

This rearrangement joins TRBV6-6 to TRBJ2-3; D gene ambiguous. V gave up 2 bases and J gave up 5 bases, with 8 bases separating them. The V gene's germline CDR1 is MNHNY and CDR2 SVGAGI (reference sequence). The CDR3 sequence is 13 residues long. The CDR3: CASSYDKLDTQYF. The CDR3 DNA sequence: TGTGCCAGCAGTTACGACAAACTAGATACGCAGTATTTT.

Only a few counts were recorded for this clonotype. The chain couples TRBV28 to TRBJ1-2, with a possible D match to TRBD1 (6 bases). Looked up from germline, CDR1 is MDHEN and CDR2 is SYDVKM. Trimming took 1 base from V and 2 from J, leaving 8 bases between them. This CDR3 spans 14 amino acids. The CDR3 spells CASSLYDRNYGYTF. The CDR3 DNA sequence: TGTGCCAGCAGTTTATACGACAGGAACTATGGCTACACCTTC.

This clonotype has a handful of counts. The V gene is TRBV4-3, the J gene TRBJ1-2; no definite D call. Germline CDR1 LGHNA, CDR2 YSLEER. There are 11 residues in the CDR3. Trimming removed 1 base from V and 8 bases from J, with 5 bases in between. The DNA for the CDR3 is TGCGCCAGCAGCCAAGGACGAGGCTACACCTTC. It translates to CASSQGRGYTF.

The rearrangement links TRBV7-3 to TRBJ1-1; no definite D call. Germline CDR1 and CDR2: SGHTA and FQGTGA. This CDR3 is 15 amino acids long. Trimming pared 5 bases from V and 1 base from J, leaving 14 bases between. The CDR3 loop reads CASSPLRHANTEAFF. DNA for the CDR3: TGTGCCAGCAGCCCGCTCCGGCATGCGAACACTGAAGCTTTCTTT.

The V call is TRBV14, the J call TRBJ1-1; unclear D gene. This CDR3 spans 14 amino acids. V was pared by 2 bases and J by 5 bases, with 12 bases between. Germline values: CDR1 SGHDN, CDR2 FVKESK. CDR3 protein: CASSQMLRGTEAFF. In DNA, the CDR3 is TGTGCCAGCAGCCAAATGTTGAGAGGGACTGAAGCTTTCTTT.

The chain combines TRBV18 with TRBJ2-5; a possible D gene is TRBD1 (5 bases). Germline V gene lookup returns CDR1 KGHSH and CDR2 LQKENI. This CDR3 has 14 residues. V was clipped by 4 bases and J by 2 bases, with 11 bases between them. This chain's CDR3 is CASSLASGQETQYF. CDR3 in DNA: TGTGCCAGCTCACTAGCTTCAGGGCAAGAGACCCAGTACTTC.

This clonotype was detected many times. This chain joins TRBV27 and TRBJ1-1, with D hard to call. CDR3 length: 14 residues. With 5 bases removed from V and 0 bases from J, the gap between germline ends came to 10 bases. From germline, CDR1 is MNHEY and CDR2 SMNVEV (reference sequence). In DNA, the CDR3 is TGTGCCAGCAGTCCCCGGATCCTGAACACTGAAGCTTTCTTT. Protein: CASSPRILNTEAFF.

This rearrangement joins TRBV21-1 to TRBJ1-4; TRBD1, the table's D call, was not compared with the DNA. TRBV21-1 is designated a pseudogene. The CDR3 sequence is 18 residues long. CDR3 in DNA: TGTGCCAGCAGCAAAGGAACAGGGCCTACCTCGACTAATGAAAAACTGTTTTTT. Translating gives CASSKGTGPTSTNEKLFF.

This clonotype has more than one count but fewer than ten. The V and J genes are TRBV5-6 and TRBJ1-2; possible D gene TRBD1, 5 bases. CDR3 size: 14 residues. The germline CDR1 and CDR2 sequences are SGHDT and YYEEEE. Between the trimmed V and J ends, which lost 5 bases and 4 bases, there was a span of 15 bases. The CDR3 DNA reads as TGTGCCAGCAGGCTGGGGCAGGTGGGCTATGGCTACACCTTC. It yields the protein CASRLGQVGYGYTF.

Many counts were recorded for this clonotype. An end of the junction differs from the germline gene, which may be a read error. The chain is built from TRBV12-3 or TRBV12-4 and TRBJ1-5; D is unclear. There are 14 residues in the CDR3. The CDR3, as DNA: TGTGCCAGCAATTTAGATCCCAGGAATCAGCCCCAGCATTTT. It codes for CASNLDPRNQPQHF.

J is TRBJ2-4 and V is TRBV6-1; 7 nucleotides line up with TRBD2. The CDR3 totals 16 residues. V trimming: 7 bases; J trimming: 0 bases; junction bases outside the gene matches: 9. Germline CDR1 MNHNS, CDR2 SASEGT. The CDR3 is CASTLGGVLAKNIQYF. The DNA of the CDR3 is TGTGCCAGCACCTTGGGAGGGGTGCTAGCCAAAAACATTCAGTACTTC.

This clonotype was seen more than once but under ten times. The rearrangement links TRBV12-3 or TRBV12-4 to TRBJ1-6; TRBD1 aligns across 7 bases. This CDR3 region has 16 residues. J was trimmed by 6 bases and V by 3 bases; bases with no gene match: 8. CDR3 sequence reads: CASSFQETGFNSPLHF. The CDR3 DNA reads as TGTGCCAGCAGTTTTCAAGAGACAGGGTTTAATTCACCCCTCCACTTT.

The rearrangement joins TRBV7-9 to TRBJ1-3; weak D call: TRBD1 (5 bases). CDR3 length: 15 residues. Trimming took off 4 bases at V and 0 bases at J, with 10 bases between the two ends. CDR1 SEHNR and CDR2 FQNEAQ come from the germline V gene (reference sequence). The CDR3 sequence is CASSSTATSGNTIYF. CDR3 nucleotides: TGTGCCAGCAGCTCGACAGCGACCTCTGGAAACACCATATATTTT. Filled out from reference TRBV7-9 and TRBJ1-3, the complete variable domain reads DTGVSQNPRHKITKRGQNVTFRCDPISEHNRLYWYRQTLGQGPEFLTYFQNEAQLEKSRLLSDRFSAERPKGSFSTLEIQRTEQGDSAMYLCASSSTATSGNTIYFGEGSWLTVV.

V usage is TRBV10-3 and J usage is TRBJ1-2, with D hard to call. CDR3 length equals 13 residues. Germline CDR1 reads ENHRY; CDR2 reads SYGVKD. V was cut by 4 bases and J by 2 bases, with 8 bases left in between. The CDR3 DNA follows: TGTGCCATCAGTGGAGAAGGGAACTATGGCTACACCTTC. Encoded protein: CAISGEGNYGYTF.